This T cell receptor beta chain stems from a study of cytomegalovirus exposure and HLA in healthy donors. Use of 60 Vbeta and 13 Jbeta primers characterized the PCR. Assay used: immunoSEQ multiplex PCR; TCRdb lists only in-frame clones, some missing. This sample has 95,000 to 150,000 clones; approximately 72% occur once, and the top ten carry about 1.5%. Germline V lookup: CDR1 SGDLS, CDR2 YYNGEE. The CDR3 sequence is 15 residues long. Trimming shortened V by 3 bases and J by 2 bases, and 14 bases separated the two germline ends. The chain recombines TRBV9 with TRBJ2-5; D may be TRBD2 (5 bases). The sequenced sample was PBMCs. The clonotype originates from a man between 18 and 29 years old in good health and CMV-seronegative. The CDR3 DNA reads as TGTGCCAGCAGCGGAGGGTATATAGCGCAAGAGACCCAGTACTTC. Encoded protein: CASSGGYIAQETQYF.